This passage covers 29 T cell receptor beta chains from one sample sequenced in a study of T cell responses to AZD1222 COVID-19 vaccine. TCRdb's table, derived via immunoSEQ multiplex PCR, lists solely in-frame clones and lacks some. The table includes about 100,000 clones, about 85% detected once. Material: peripheral blood, obtained on day 0 of AZD1222 vaccination. The receptors were gathered from an adult in good health.

The rearrangement links TRBV7-2 to TRBJ1-5; D gene unclear. Looked up from germline, CDR1 is SGHTA and CDR2 is FQGNSA. V was pared by 4 bases and J by 4 bases, with 14 bases between. The CDR3 loop spans 15 amino acids. In DNA form, the CDR3 reads TGTGCCAGCAGCTCCCGACATATCCTAAATCAGCCCCAGCATTTT. It codes for CASSSRHILNQPQHF.

The gene calls are TRBV19 and TRBJ1-2; the D gene is possibly TRBD1 (6 bases). The CDR3 spans 13 residues. Trimming took off 3 bases at V and 4 bases at J, with 9 bases between the two ends. Per the germline V gene, CDR1 is LNHDA and CDR2 is SQIVND (reference sequence). The CDR3 nucleotides read TGTGCCAGTAGTATTTCAGGGGCCTATGGCTACACCTTC. Its translation: CASSISGAYGYTF.

The chain couples TRBV7-3 to TRBJ1-1; unclear D gene. Trimming shortened V by 5 bases and J by 5 bases, and 18 bases separated the two germline ends. The CDR3 consists of 15 residues. Germline CDR1 and CDR2: SGHTA and FQGTGA. The CDR3 DNA sequence: TGTGCCAGCAGCCCGACTCACTTCGGAGGGACTGAAGCTTTCTTT. This gives the protein CASSPTHFGGTEAFF.

The V call is TRBV3-1 (or the pseudogene TRBV3-2), the J call TRBJ1-6; no firm D call. The germline V and J ends were trimmed by 1 base and 6 bases, with 19 bases remaining between them. The length of the CDR3 is 18 residues. From germline, CDR1 is LGHDT and CDR2 YNNKEL (reference sequence). The CDR3 spells CASSQGLRGWLRNSPLHF. As DNA, the CDR3 is TGTGCCAGCAGCCAAGGTCTACGGGGTTGGCTTCGTAATTCACCCCTCCACTTT.

This clone was seen just once. V usage is TRBV28 and J usage is TRBJ2-2, with TRBD2 as a possible D gene (5 bases). Per the germline V gene, CDR1 is MDHEN and CDR2 is SYDVKM. The CDR3 consists of 16 residues. V lost 6 bases, J lost 1 base, and 15 bases lay in between. The chain's CDR3 is CASRPTSLGNTGELFF. The CDR3 DNA reads as TGTGCCAGCAGGCCTACTAGTCTAGGGAACACCGGGGAGCTGTTTTTT.

The gene calls are TRBV7-2 and TRBJ1-5; D not certain. With 3 bases removed from V and 3 bases from J, the gap between germline ends came to 6 bases. CDR1 is SGHTA, CDR2 FQGNSA, per germline. This CDR3 has 13 amino acids. The CDR3 DNA sequence: TGTGCCAGCAGCTTGACGGTCAATCAGCCCCAGCATTTT. This translates into CASSLTVNQPQHF.

This clone was picked up one time. V usage is TRBV7-6 and J usage is TRBJ1-2, with TRBD1 identical over 8 bases. V lost 5 bases and J lost 4; bases outside the gene matches: 3. The germline gives CDR1 SGHVS, CDR2 FNYEAQ. The CDR3 is 13 residues long. CDR3 residues: CASSTGGTYGYTF. CDR3 DNA: TGTGCCAGCAGCACAGGGGGGACCTATGGCTACACCTTC.

This clone has just one count. The chain combines TRBV7-6 with TRBJ2-3; 8 bases match TRBD1. The CDR3 is 15 residues long. The germline V gene has CDR1 SGHVS and CDR2 FNYEAQ. The V segment lost 4 bases and the J segment 1 base; nucleotides outside the gene matches: 4. CDR3 region: CASSSRGLGTDTQYF. The CDR3 nucleotides are TGTGCCAGCAGCTCCAGGGGGCTGGGCACAGATACGCAGTATTTT.

CDR3 loop: CASSISSAGGPWEQFF. The DNA of the CDR3 is TGTGCCAGTAGTATCTCGTCAGCGGGAGGGCCTTGGGAGCAGTTCTTC. The J gene is TRBJ2-1, the V gene TRBV19, with TRBD2 matching over 10 bases. V shed 3 bases, J shed 10 bases, and the junction held 12 bases outside the gene matches. The germline V gene encodes CDR1 LNHDA and CDR2 SQIVND (reference sequence). This CDR3 is built from 16 residues. The full variable domain, its missing parts supplied by reference TRBV19 and TRBJ2-1, is DGGITQSPKYLFRKEGQNVTLSCEQNLNHDAMYWYRQDPGQGLRLIYYSQIVNDFQKGDIAEGYSVSREKKESFPLTVTSAQKNPTAFYLCASSISSAGGPWEQFFGPGTRLTVL.

The chain links TRBV9 to TRBJ1-4; D is possibly TRBD1 (5 bases). The CDR3 spans 14 residues. Trimming took off 3 bases at V and 7 bases at J, with 13 bases between the two ends. CDR1 SGDLS and CDR2 YYNGEE come from the germline V gene. Here the CDR3 DNA reads TGTGCCAGCAGCGAACTTTCAGGGAGTGAAAAACTGTTTTTT. Translated, it gives CASSELSGSEKLFF.

This chain joins TRBV3-1 (or the pseudogene TRBV3-2) and TRBJ2-5; 8 positions match TRBD1. The CDR3 runs to 15 residues. From germline, CDR1 is LGHDT and CDR2 YNNKEL (reference sequence). The V and J ends lost 7 bases and 4 bases, in that order; junction bases with no gene match: 11. CDR3 sequence: CASTTGTGLGETQYF. CDR3 DNA sequence: TGTGCCAGCACTACCGGGACAGGCCTGGGAGAGACCCAGTACTTC.

CDR3: CASSLTRGQETQYF. CDR3 in DNA: TGTGCCAGCAGCCTAACCCGTGGCCAAGAGACCCAGTACTTC. The chain joins TRBV6-5 to TRBJ2-5; D unclear. This CDR3 comprises 14 residues. The germline V gene has CDR1 MNHEY and CDR2 SVGAGI. The V and J ends lost 6 bases and 1 base respectively, with 12 bases between them.

The rearrangement joins TRBV30 to TRBJ1-1; no definite D call. In germline, CDR1 is GTSNPN, CDR2 SVGIG (reference sequence). CDR3 length equals 12 residues. V was trimmed by 5 bases and J by 2 bases, leaving 9 bases between them. CDR3 in DNA: TGTGCCTGGTCGGACGGAAACACTGAAGCTTTCTTT. Encoded protein: CAWSDGNTEAFF.

Here the CDR3 DNA reads TGTGCCAGCAGCTTAGGGGTCACACCGAACACTGAAGCTTTCTTT. Translation: CASSLGVTPNTEAFF. The gene calls are TRBV7-2 and TRBJ1-1; D not certain. V gave up 1 base and J gave up 1 base, with 10 bases separating them. This CDR3 has 15 residues. Germline CDR1 is SGHTA and CDR2 is FQGNSA.

This chain links TRBV7-3 with TRBJ2-1, with 7 bases that match TRBD1. The CDR3 consists of 15 residues. Germline V CDR1 and CDR2: SGHTA, FQGTGA. Trimming at V came to 3 bases and at J to 0 bases, leaving 2 bases not matched to a gene. The chain's CDR3 is CASSFRQGSYNEQFF. CDR3 nucleotides: TGTGCCAGCAGCTTCCGACAGGGCTCCTACAATGAGCAGTTCTTC.

This rearrangement joins TRBV5-1 to TRBJ1-3; D may be TRBD1 (6 bases). The CDR3 sequence is 14 residues long. V gave up 0 bases and J gave up 3 bases, with 7 bases separating them. Per germline, CDR1 SGHRS and CDR2 YFSETQ. CDR3 in DNA: TGCGCCAGCAGCTTGGGGGGGCTTGGAAACACCATATATTTT. It codes for CASSLGGLGNTIYF.

The genes are TRBV10-3 and TRBJ1-5, with a tentative D call TRBD1 (5 bases). This CDR3 spans 13 amino acids. Germline values: CDR1 ENHRY, CDR2 SYGVKD. V lost 6 bases and J 3 bases, leaving 9 bases between the germline ends. CDR3 amino acids: CAIRGEVNQPQHF. The CDR3 coding sequence is TGTGCCATCAGAGGGGAGGTCAATCAGCCCCAGCATTTT.

This clone was seen only once. The rearrangement links TRBV29-1 to TRBJ2-3, with TRBD1 as a possible D gene (6 bases). The V gene lost 3 bases and the J gene lost 4 bases, with 14 bases spanning the gap. This CDR3 has 14 residues. The germline gives CDR1 SQVTM, CDR2 ANQGSEA. CDR3 DNA sequence: TGCAGCGTTGAGGGGGACACGGGGCCAGATACGCAGTATTTT. Its translation is CSVEGDTGPDTQYF.

This clone has a handful of counts. The rearrangement uses TRBV7-2 and TRBJ1-6, with 8 bases matching TRBD1. There are 16 residues in the CDR3. The germline V gene has CDR1 SGHTA and CDR2 FQGNSA. The trim removed 1 base at V and 10 bases at J, leaving 9 bases unmatched. In nucleotides, the CDR3 is TGTGCCAGCAGCTTAGGGGTGCCAGGGGGCGGATCACCCCTCCACTTT. Translating it yields CASSLGVPGGGSPLHF.

The chain is built from TRBV29-1 and TRBJ1-5, with D unclear. V gave up 4 bases and J gave up 3 bases, with 10 bases separating them. This CDR3 comprises 13 residues. Germline loops: CDR1 SQVTM, CDR2 ANQGSEA. CDR3 nucleotides: TGCAGCGTTGGAACAGCCCCCAATCAGCCCCAGCATTTT. Its protein product is CSVGTAPNQPQHF.

This clone occurred once. The chain employs TRBV7-2 and TRBJ1-3; 7 bases fit TRBD1. V lost 5 bases to trimming and J lost 8 bases; unmatched junction nucleotides: 9. Germline assignment: CDR1 SGHTA and CDR2 FQGNSA. The CDR3 is made up of 14 amino acids. DNA of the CDR3: TGTGCCAGCAGCCCTAGGACAGGTTCGGACACCATATATTTT. Protein product: CASSPRTGSDTIYF. Based on the CDR3 plus reference TRBV7-2 and TRBJ1-3, the full variable domain is GAGVSQSPSNKVTEKGKDVELRCDPISGHTALYWYRQSLGQGLEFLIYFQGNSAPDKSGLPSDRFSAERTGGSVSTLTIQRTQQEDSAVYLCASSPRTGSDTIYFGEGSWLTVV.

V usage is TRBV4-3 and J usage is TRBJ2-1; TRBD1 matches 8 bases. Unmatched junction bases numbered 6, after V lost 0 bases and J lost 5 bases. Germline assignment: CDR1 LGHNA and CDR2 YSLEER. This CDR3 comprises 16 residues. CDR3 loop: CASSQERTGPDNEQFF. CDR3 bases: TGCGCCAGCAGCCAAGAACGGACAGGGCCAGACAATGAGCAGTTCTTC.

V usage is TRBV4-3 and J usage is TRBJ1-2; 8 nucleotides line up with TRBD1. The CDR3 is 15 amino acids. Germline loops: CDR1 LGHNA, CDR2 YSLEER. After removal of 1 base from V and 4 bases from J, the junction contained 5 bases not matched to a gene. The CDR3 bases are TGCGCCAGCAGCCAAGGACAGGGGCGTTTCTATGGCTACACCTTC. This codes for CASSQGQGRFYGYTF.

This chain uses TRBV3-1 (or the pseudogene TRBV3-2) with TRBJ2-5; 9 positions agree with TRBD2. The length of the CDR3 is 16 residues. Germline V gives CDR1 LGHDT, CDR2 YNNKEL (reference sequence). The V gene end was trimmed by 1 base and the J gene end by 5 bases; junction bases not matched to a gene: 8. CDR3 residues: CASSQAKRGVPETQYF. The DNA of the CDR3 is TGTGCCAGCAGCCAAGCGAAGCGGGGGGTACCCGAGACCCAGTACTTC.

V usage is TRBV28 and J usage is TRBJ1-3, with D tentatively TRBD1 (6 bases). This CDR3 has 17 amino acids. CDR1 and CDR2 from the germline V gene are MDHEN and SYDVKM. The ends were cut back, 2 bases at V and 4 bases at J, with 18 bases in the middle. CDR3: CASSLDTGGGPGNTIYF. Written as DNA, the CDR3 is TGTGCCAGCAGTTTAGATACTGGAGGGGGGCCAGGAAACACCATATATTTT.

V is TRBV7-3 and J is TRBJ2-7; D ambiguous. Germline V gene data show CDR1 as SGHTA and CDR2 as FQGTGA. This CDR3 is 13 amino acids long. V gave up 0 bases and J gave up 6 bases, with 9 bases separating them. The CDR3 nucleotides are TGTGCCAGCAGCTTAACCGCATACGGCGAGCAGTACTTC. Amino acids: CASSLTAYGEQYF. The full variable domain, its missing parts supplied by reference TRBV7-3 and TRBJ2-7, is GAGVSQTPSNKVTEKGKYVELRCDPISGHTALYWYRQSLGQGPEFLIYFQGTGAADDSGLPNDRFFAVRPEGSVSTLKIQRTERGDSAVYLCASSLTAYGEQYFGPGTRLTVT.

The genes are TRBV6-5 and TRBJ1-4, with 9 bases lining up with TRBD1. Germline loops: CDR1 MNHEY, CDR2 SVGAGI. The length of the CDR3 is 14 residues. J lost 7 bases, V lost 4 bases, and 4 bases had no gene match. The CDR3 DNA reads as TGTGCCAGCAGTTGGGGACAGGGCGCTGAAAAACTGTTTTTT. This translates into CASSWGQGAEKLFF.

This clone was counted between two and nine times. The gene calls are TRBV19 and TRBJ2-3, with 7 bases fitting TRBD1. CDR1 and CDR2 (germline): LNHDA, SQIVND (reference sequence). V lost 10 bases to trimming and J lost 4 bases; unmatched junction nucleotides: 8. The CDR3 length is 13 residues. In DNA form, the CDR3 reads TGTGCCACCAGAGGGGGCTGGGCAGATACGCAGTATTTT. Translating gives CATRGGWADTQYF. The whole variable domain, remainder taken from reference TRBV19 and TRBJ2-3, is DGGITQSPKYLFRKEGQNVTLSCEQNLNHDAMYWYRQDPGQGLRLIYYSQIVNDFQKGDIAEGYSVSREKKESFPLTVTSAQKNPTAFYLCATRGGWADTQYFGPGTRLTVL.

The V call is TRBV10-3, the J call TRBJ1-3; D is ambiguous. Germline V gene lookup returns CDR1 ENHRY and CDR2 SYGVKD. V was pared by 6 bases and J by 0 bases, with 15 bases between. The CDR3 is made up of 16 amino acids. DNA for the CDR3: TGTGCCATCAGCCCCGTTAGACCGAGCTCTGGAAACACCATATATTTT. Translation: CAISPVRPSSGNTIYF.